These 6 T cell receptor beta chains were sequenced from one sample in a study of blood T cells in healthy people across ages. A J-beta primer mix and a sample-barcoded 5' primer were used in a second PCR of about 7 to 12 cycles. TCRdb redid the calling of the 5' RACE reads with MiXCR, one entry per CDR3 protein. The table lists just under 750,000 distinct CDR3 sequences, about 24% of them singletons. Sequenced sample: blood. All receptors come from a man between 65 and 79 years old in good health.

V and J are TRBV20-1 and TRBJ2-3; a possible D gene is TRBD2 (6 bases). CDR1 and CDR2 from the germline V gene are DFQATT and SNEGSKA (reference sequence). This CDR3 contains 13 residues. Deletions cut 5 bases from V and 6 bases from J, with 15 bases between. The CDR3 protein is CSAVRELIDTQYF. The CDR3 DNA reads as TGCAGTGCTGTTCGGGAGTTGATTGATACGCAGTATTTT.

This clonotype was detected only a few times. The chain couples TRBV4-1 to TRBJ2-5, with D possibly called TRBD1 or TRBD2 (6 bases each). The closer fit of TRBJ2-1 to the DNA end suggests the J call may be wrong. Looked up from germline, CDR1 is MGHRA and CDR2 is YSYEKL. The CDR3 sequence is 17 residues long. In DNA, the CDR3 is TGCGCCAGCAGCCCAAATATTGGCGGAGGGGACAACTATGAGCAGTTCTTC. Protein: CASSPNIGGGDNYEQFF.

This clonotype was seen only a few times. The chain links TRBV6-5 to TRBJ1-2; maybe TRBD1 (6 bases). Germline V CDR1 and CDR2: MNHEY, SVGAGI. The ends were cut back, 3 bases at V and 6 bases at J, with 11 bases in the middle. The CDR3 sequence is 13 residues long. The CDR3 here is CASSYRAGDGYTF. The DNA for the CDR3 is TGTGCCAGCAGTTATAGGGCAGGGGATGGCTACACCTTC.

The chain uses TRBV15 and TRBJ2-3; maybe TRBD1 (5 bases). The V and J ends lost 6 bases and 6 bases respectively, with 10 bases between them. CDR1 and CDR2 from the germline V gene are LNHNV and YYDKDF (reference sequence). The CDR3 spans 12 residues. CDR3 DNA: TGTGCCACCAGAGGGGTCCGGGATACGCAGTATTTT. Residues: CATRGVRDTQYF.

This chain connects TRBV21-1 to TRBJ2-5; the table's D call TRBD1 went unverified against the DNA. TRBV21-1 has pseudogene status. The CDR3 runs to 16 residues. This CDR3 reads CASSNRSLWGKETQYF. In DNA form, the CDR3 reads TGTGCCAGCAGCAATAGGAGCCTCTGGGGGAAAGAGACCCAGTACTTC.

The rearrangement links TRBV12-3 or TRBV12-4 to TRBJ2-3, with D perhaps assigned TRBD1 or TRBD2 (6 bases each). Trimming removed 3 bases from V and 9 bases from J, with 13 bases in between. The CDR3 extends over 13 amino acids. The CDR3 DNA is TGTGCCAGCAGTTTTACTAGGGGGGACACGCAGTATTTT. It encodes CASSFTRGDTQYF.